The present entry profiles one T cell receptor (beta chain) with its context. One base away lies a much larger clone, so this may be a sequencing read error. The missing conserved phenylalanine or tryptophan at the end of this CDR3 makes a read error likely. TCRdb used MiXCR to reprocess the PCR reads, holding one entry per CDR3 protein. This sample has around 480,000 distinct CDR3 sequences, with roughly 23% found just once. These data originate in a study of molecular identifiers for immune sequencing clone quantification. Trimming removed 0 bases at V and 2 bases at J, with 8 bases between. CDR3 size: 15 residues. In germline, CDR1 is LGHNA, CDR2 YSLEER.

This chain connects TRBV4-3 to TRBJ1-3, with D perhaps TRBD1 (5 bases). The sequence derives from a human donor in good health. Some libraries in this study had Jurkat cell RNA spiked in. The specimen sequenced was naive CD8+ T cells from blood, with Jurkat cell RNA spiked in. Subset denoted: FACS-sorted CD8+CD4-CCR7+CD45RA+ naive T cells. CDR3 nucleotides: TGCGCCAGCAGCCAAGATTGGGGGACTGGAAACACCATATATCTT. This translates into CASSQDWGTGNTIYL.